The text below deals with one TCR beta chain. Antigen specificity is unknown. This record belongs to a study of CD8 T cells in ankylosing spondylitis. Study-wide points: A TCR beta motif of several highly homologous variants seemed to mark ankylosing spondylitis blood.

V was clipped by 3 bases and J by 5 bases; unmatched bases: 2. The CDR3 extends over 15 amino acids. It was by quantitative 5'-RACE with molecular barcodes that TCR beta libraries were made. TCRdb re-called the 5' RACE reads with MiXCR, one entry per CDR3 protein. The repertoire holds under 250,000 distinct CDR3 sequences, with just under 7.5% as singletons. Sequencing was carried out using blood, either unsorted or a sorted T cell fraction (not recorded which). This TCR derives from a male donor with ankylosing spondylitis. The chain has TRBV12-3 or TRBV12-4 and TRBJ2-2, with TRBD2 matching over 11 bases. The CDR3 bases are TGTGCCAGCAGTTTTAGCGGGGGGGGGACCGGGGAGCTGTTTTTT. Translation gives CASSFSGGGTGELFF.